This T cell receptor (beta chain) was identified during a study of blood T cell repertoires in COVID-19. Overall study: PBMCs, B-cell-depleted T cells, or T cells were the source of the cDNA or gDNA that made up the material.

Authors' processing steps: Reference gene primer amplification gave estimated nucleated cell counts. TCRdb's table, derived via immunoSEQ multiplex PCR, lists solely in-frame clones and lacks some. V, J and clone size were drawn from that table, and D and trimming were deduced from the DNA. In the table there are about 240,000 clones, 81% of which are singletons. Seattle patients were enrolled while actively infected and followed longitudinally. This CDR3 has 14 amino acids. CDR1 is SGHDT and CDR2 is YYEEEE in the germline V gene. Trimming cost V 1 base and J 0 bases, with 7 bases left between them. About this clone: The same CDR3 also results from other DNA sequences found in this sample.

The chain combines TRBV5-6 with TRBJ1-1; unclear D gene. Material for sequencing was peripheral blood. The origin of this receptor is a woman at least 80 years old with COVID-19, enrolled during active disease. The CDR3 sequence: CASSLRGMNTEAFF. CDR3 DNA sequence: TGTGCCAGCAGCTTGCGAGGGATGAACACTGAAGCTTTCTTT. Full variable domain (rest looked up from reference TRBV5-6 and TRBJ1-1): DAGVTQSPTHLIKTRGQQVTLRCSPKSGHDTVSWYQQALGQGPQFIFQYYEEEERQRGNFPDRFSGHQFPNYSSELNVNALLLGDSALYLCASSLRGMNTEAFFGQGTRLTVV.